These T cell receptor beta chains were read from a single sample in a study of PD-1 blockade in classical Hodgkin lymphoma. Only in-frame clones appear in the TCRdb table, and some are missing; sequencing was by immunoSEQ multiplex PCR. The table records some 15,000 clones, roughly 80% of them present only once. The sequencing here drew on peripheral blood mononuclear cells (PBMCs), taken at baseline. The receptors were sampled from a human donor with classical Hodgkin lymphoma. The CDR3 runs from the conserved cysteine through the conserved F or W. Each record gives: CDR3 DNA, CDR3 protein, clone size, V gene, J gene, D gene. A D gene is named only where the DNA matches it firmly. Only part of the rows carry a size: once, few, many, or a class if the clone is expanded.

cdr3_nt: TGTGCCAGTAGTATCTCGAGGAACTCCTACGAGCAGTACTTC; cdr3_aa: CASSISRNSYEQYF; clone_size: NA; v_call: TRBV19; j_call: TRBJ2-7; d_call: NA
cdr3_nt: TGTGCGAGCGGGTTCCCGCTACAGGACACTGAAGCTTTCTTT; cdr3_aa: CASGFPLQDTEAFF; clone_size: NA; v_call: TRBV28; j_call: TRBJ1-1; d_call: NA
cdr3_nt: TGTGCCAGCAGCGGGGCAGGGGACCCGGTGGGCACTGAAGCTTTCTTT; cdr3_aa: CASSGAGDPVGTEAFF; clone_size: medium-sized; v_call: TRBV9; j_call: TRBJ1-1; d_call: NA
cdr3_nt: TGTGCCATCAGTTACACAGGACTCATGAACACTGAAGCTTTCTTT; cdr3_aa: CAISYTGLMNTEAFF; clone_size: NA; v_call: TRBV10-3; j_call: TRBJ1-1; d_call: NA
cdr3_nt: TGTGCCAGCAGAAGAGAGTTTTCGGAGCTGTTTTTT; cdr3_aa: CASRREFSELFF; clone_size: few; v_call: TRBV2; j_call: TRBJ2-2; d_call: NA
cdr3_nt: TGTGCCACCAGCAGAGATCTTCAGCTTGTTACTAACTATGGCTACACCTTC; cdr3_aa: CATSRDLQLVTNYGYTF; clone_size: NA; v_call: TRBV15; j_call: TRBJ1-2; d_call: NA
cdr3_nt: TGTGCCAGCAGCCTCCTCTACTCTGGAAACACCATATATTTT; cdr3_aa: CASSLLYSGNTIYF; clone_size: once; v_call: TRBV6-5; j_call: TRBJ1-3; d_call: NA
cdr3_nt: TGTGCCAGTAGTCGGGCCCAACCCACAGATACGCAGTATTTT; cdr3_aa: CASSRAQPTDTQYF; clone_size: NA; v_call: TRBV19; j_call: TRBJ2-3; d_call: NA
cdr3_nt: TGTGCCAGCAGTTACCGGGGTTATGGCTACACCTTC; cdr3_aa: CASSYRGYGYTF; clone_size: NA; v_call: TRBV6-5; j_call: TRBJ1-2; d_call: NA
cdr3_nt: TGTGCCAGCTCACCAGCGGGGTATGAGCAGTTCTTC; cdr3_aa: CASSPAGYEQFF; clone_size: NA; v_call: TRBV18; j_call: TRBJ2-1; d_call: NA
cdr3_nt: TGTGCCATCAGTGAGGTCCAGGGCGGCAATCAGCCCCAGCATTTT; cdr3_aa: CAISEVQGGNQPQHF; clone_size: few; v_call: TRBV10-3; j_call: TRBJ1-5; d_call: NA
cdr3_nt: TGTGCCAGCAGTTTCCCGGGACAGGGTTATGAGCAGTTCTTC; cdr3_aa: CASSFPGQGYEQFF; clone_size: NA; v_call: TRBV28; j_call: TRBJ2-1; d_call: TRBD1
cdr3_nt: TGTGCCAGCGGGGATTGGACGGTCCGGTCCGTCGGCTATGGCTACACCTTC; cdr3_aa: CASGDWTVRSVGYGYTF; clone_size: few; v_call: TRBV19; j_call: TRBJ1-2; d_call: NA
cdr3_nt: TGCGCCAGCAGCTATAGTGGGGAGGATACGCAGTATTTT; cdr3_aa: CASSYSGEDTQYF; clone_size: once; v_call: TRBV4-3; j_call: TRBJ2-3; d_call: NA